The sample holds a few counts of the clone carrying this T cell receptor beta chain. The target antigen is unknown. Every patient relapsed after autologous stem cell transplantation, and brentuximab vedotin exposure varied. These data belong to a study of PD-1 blockade in classical Hodgkin lymphoma. Study-wide results and limits: Baseline TCR diversity was reportedly lower in newly diagnosed patients than in healthy donors. It was reported as lower still in relapsed/refractory patients. Lower baseline TCR diversity marked trial partial responders and progressors.

CDR3 size: 15 residues. Per the germline V gene, CDR1 is ENHRY and CDR2 is SYGVKD. Trimming cost V 10 bases and J 7 bases; bases outside gene matches: 13. Only in-frame clones appear in the TCRdb table, and some are missing; sequencing was by immunoSEQ multiplex PCR. The sample has more than 90,000 clones, roughly 79% seen once; the top ten hold 15% to 20%. The rearrangement joins TRBV10-3 to TRBJ2-7; 13 bases agree with TRBD2. The receptor was isolated from a human donor with classical Hodgkin lymphoma. Specimen: peripheral blood mononuclear cells (PBMCs), collected before the second cycle of nivolumab. CDR3 nucleotides: TGTGCCACGGACTCCGAGGGACTAGCGGGAAATGAGCAGTACTTC. This sequence encodes CATDSEGLAGNEQYF.